The T cell receptor beta chain described here comes from a study of long-term antiretroviral therapy in people with HIV. Study results and limitations: Repertoires with HIV possessed tighter CDR3 length spans than those of controls. Clones that had undergone expansion before ART prevailed in the repertoire throughout all time points.

Comments on this clone: Its antigen remains unknown.

Trimming at V came to 6 bases and at J to 6 bases, leaving 5 bases not matched to a gene. CDR3 length: 14 residues. Germline lookup yields CDR1 MNHNS and CDR2 SASEGT. Run at survey level, the immunoSEQ assay was version v3.0. Each sample aimed for about 35,000-55,000 sequenced T-cell genomes. Method: immunoSEQ multiplex PCR; TCRdb's copy keeps in-frame clones and lacks some. This sample has tens of thousands of clones, with about 85% found just once. Treatment for every participant with HIV took place in the United States. The chain couples TRBV6-1 to TRBJ1-5; 10 nucleotides line up with TRBD1. Sequenced material: unsorted PBMCs, taken 2.3 years after starting antiretroviral therapy. The origin of this receptor is a man aged 40-50 years with HIV. CDR3 sequence (DNA): TGTGCCAGCAGGGGACAGGGGAACTTTCAGCCCCAGCATTTT. Protein product: CASRGQGNFQPQHF.